This TCR beta chain stems from a study of T cell repertoires in cytomegalovirus infection. This clonotype was seen at least ten times. Germline V gene sequence: CDR1 LGHNA, CDR2 YNFKEQ. The CDR3 is 16 residues long. V shed 0 bases, J shed 1 base, and the junction held 3 bases outside the gene matches. Via MiXCR, TCRdb re-called the reads, giving one row per CDR3 protein. Of 300,000 or so distinct CDR3 sequences detected, around 10% appear once; the ten largest clones hold around 2.5%. The clonotype originates from a human donor in good health (CMV status not recorded). Some clones in this sample may be carry-over from other donors' samples. What was sequenced was PBMCs. The chain uses TRBV4-2 and TRBJ1-3; 7 positions agree with TRBD1. CDR3 sequence (DNA): TGTGCCAGCAGCCAAGATCGACAGGGATCTGGAAACACCATATATTTT. The encoded protein is CASSQDRQGSGNTIYF.